This record covers a single T cell receptor (beta chain). CDR3 size: 15 residues. The V segment lost 2 bases and the J segment 3 bases; nucleotides outside the gene matches: 3. In germline, CDR1 is SGHTA, CDR2 FQGNSA. This sample was taken from a study of OX40 agonist ivuxolimab in advanced cancers. Study-wide background: At 0.01 to 10 mg/kg, ivuxolimab was administered intravenously to patients every 2 weeks. Treatment received earlier with anti-PD-1, anti-PD-L1 or anti-CTLA-4 agents was allowed, and 40% had some.

The protocol was immunoSEQ multiplex PCR, while the TCRdb copy is restricted to in-frame clones and leaves out a portion. The profile shows approximately 23,000 clones, 86% of them singletons. The sample consisted of CD4+ or CD8+ T cells sorted from blood, taken in a trial of the OX40 agonist ivuxolimab. The chain links TRBV7-2 to TRBJ1-3; 8 bases fit TRBD1. The source of this sequence is an adult with an advanced solid tumor such as melanoma, head and neck, liver or kidney cancer. CDR3 bases: TGTGCCAGCAGCTTATCAGGGGGCGGTGGAAACACCATATATTTT. Its translation is CASSLSGGGGNTIYF.